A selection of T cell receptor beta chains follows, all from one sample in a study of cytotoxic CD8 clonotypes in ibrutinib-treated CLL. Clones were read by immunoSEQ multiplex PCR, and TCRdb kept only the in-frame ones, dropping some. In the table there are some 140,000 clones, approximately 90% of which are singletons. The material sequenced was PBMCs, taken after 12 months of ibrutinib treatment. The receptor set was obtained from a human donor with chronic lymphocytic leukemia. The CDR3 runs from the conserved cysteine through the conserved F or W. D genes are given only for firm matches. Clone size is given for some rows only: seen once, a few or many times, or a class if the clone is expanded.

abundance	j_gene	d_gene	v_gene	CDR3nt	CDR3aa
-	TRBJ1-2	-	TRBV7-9	TGTGCCAGCAGCTTAGGAACGGGCTACACCTTC	CASSLGTGYTF
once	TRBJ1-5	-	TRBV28	TGTGCCAGTCTTTTTGAGGGGATCAATCAGCCCCAGCATTTT	CASLFEGINQPQHF
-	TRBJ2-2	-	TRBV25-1	TGTGCCACCGCAGTGTCCGGGGAGCTGTTTTTT	CATAVSGELFF
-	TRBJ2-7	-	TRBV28	TGTGCCAGCAGCCGCATAGGGCCCTACGAGCAGTACTTC	CASSRIGPYEQYF
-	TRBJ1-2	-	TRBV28	TGTGCCAGCAGTTTAACGGCCAGGAACTATGGCTACACCTTC	CASSLTARNYGYTF
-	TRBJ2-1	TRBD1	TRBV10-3	TGTGCCATCAGTATTATGGGACAGGGTGAGAATGAGCAGTTCTTC	CAISIMGQGENEQFF
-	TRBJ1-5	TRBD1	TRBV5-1	TGCGCCAGCAGGGCACAGGGGATAAATCAGCCCCAGCATTTT	CASRAQGINQPQHF
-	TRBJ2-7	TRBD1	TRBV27	TGTGCCAGCAGTTTATGGGTCGGACAGGGAAGCGAGCAGTACTTC	CASSLWVGQGSEQYF
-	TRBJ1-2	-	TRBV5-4	TGTGCCAGCAGCCCGAATACCGGGACGGACAACTATGGCTACACCTTC	CASSPNTGTDNYGYTF
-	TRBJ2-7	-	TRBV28	TGTGCCAGCAGTTTGGGTGGGACCTACGAGCAGTACTTC	CASSLGGTYEQYF
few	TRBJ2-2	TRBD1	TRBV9	TGTGCCAGCAGCGGATCCGGGACAGGGGCCGGGGAGCTGTTTTTT	CASSGSGTGAGELFF
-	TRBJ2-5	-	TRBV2	TGTGCCAGCTGGACCGGGGAGACCCAGTACTTC	CASWTGETQYF
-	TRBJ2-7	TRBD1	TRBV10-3	TGTGCCATCAGTGATCGACAGGGCTCGGGTGAGCAGTACTTC	CAISDRQGSGEQYF
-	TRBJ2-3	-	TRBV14	TGTGCCAGCAGCCCGGGTTGGAGGGAGGCCACAGATACGCAGTATTTT	CASSPGWREATDTQYF
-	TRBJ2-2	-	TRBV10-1	TGCGCCAGCAGTGGTCTCTCAAACACCGGGGAGCTGTTTTTT	CASSGLSNTGELFF
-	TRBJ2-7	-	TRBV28	TGTGCCTCGGGGAATTTAGCGGACCAGACCTACGAGCAGTACTTC	CASGNLADQTYEQYF
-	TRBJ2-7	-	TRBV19	TGTGCCAGTAGTATATCCGGATACGAGCAGTACTTC	CASSISGYEQYF
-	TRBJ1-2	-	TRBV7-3	TGTGCCAGCAGCTTAAGTCCAGGGCATGGCTACACCTTC	CASSLSPGHGYTF
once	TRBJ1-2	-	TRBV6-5	TGTGCCAGCAGTTGGGACCGCGACTATGGCTACACCTTC	CASSWDRDYGYTF
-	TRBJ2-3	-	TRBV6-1	TGTGCCAGCAGTGAACTACTAGCCCACTTCACAGATACGCAGTATTTT	CASSELLAHFTDTQYF
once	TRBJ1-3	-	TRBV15	TGTGCCACCAGCAGAGATTTGGCGTCTTTACACTCTGGAAACACCATATATTTT	CATSRDLASLHSGNTIYF
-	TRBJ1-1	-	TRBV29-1	TGCAGCGTTGAAGCCCGACAGAACACTGAAGCTTTCTTT	CSVEARQNTEAFF
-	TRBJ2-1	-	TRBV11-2	TGTGCCAGCAGCTTGTCGGGGGCCAATGAGCAGTTCTTC	CASSLSGANEQFF
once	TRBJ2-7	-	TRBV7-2	TGTGCCAGCAGCCTAAATTCGGGACACAGAACCTCCTACGAGCAGTACTTC	CASSLNSGHRTSYEQYF
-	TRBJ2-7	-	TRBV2	TGTGCCAGCAGTGAACAGGGAGGACTCGAGCAGTACTTC	CASSEQGGLEQYF
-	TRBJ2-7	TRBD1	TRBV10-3	TGTGCCATCAGTCGCGACAGGGAATCCTACGAGCAGTACTTC	CAISRDRESYEQYF
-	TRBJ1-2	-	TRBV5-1	TGCGCCAGCAGCATGGGACTGGGAGGTGGCTACACCTTC	CASSMGLGGGYTF
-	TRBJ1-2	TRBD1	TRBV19	TGTGCCAGTAGGCGACTGACAGGGGGTCATGGCTACACCTTC	CASRRLTGGHGYTF
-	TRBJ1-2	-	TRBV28	TGTGCCAGCAGTACAGGGTACGACGGCTACACCTTC	CASSTGYDGYTF
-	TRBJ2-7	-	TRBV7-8	TGTGCCAGCAGTTTAGGAGAACGGGGCTACGAGCAGTACTTC	CASSLGERGYEQYF
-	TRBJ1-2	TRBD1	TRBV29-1	TGCAGCGCCCTGCAGGGGGGTTTTGGCTACACCTTC	CSALQGGFGYTF
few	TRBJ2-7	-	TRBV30	TGTGCCTGGACCCCGGCCTCACGATCCTACGAGCAGTACTTC	CAWTPASRSYEQYF
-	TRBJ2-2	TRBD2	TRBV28	TGTGCCAGCGCTCCTTACGGGCGGGAGGACACCGGGGAGCTGTTTTTT	CASAPYGREDTGELFF
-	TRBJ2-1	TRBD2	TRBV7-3	TGTGCCAGCAGCCTTAGCGGGAACCAGAATGAGCAGTTCTTC	CASSLSGNQNEQFF
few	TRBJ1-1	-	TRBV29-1	TGCAGCGACGGACAGGAAGCTTTCTTT	CSDGQEAFF
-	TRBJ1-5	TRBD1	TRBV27	TGTGCCAGCAGTTTTAAAGGGACAGCGTCTACTTATAGCAATCAGCCCCAGCATTTT	CASSFKGTASTYSNQPQHF
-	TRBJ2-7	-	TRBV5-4	TGTGCCAGCAGCTTGGGGTGGCCCTCGACCGAGCAGTACTTC	CASSLGWPSTEQYF
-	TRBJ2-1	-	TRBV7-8	TGTGCCAGCAGCTCGGGAGCCGGTGAGCAGTTCTTC	CASSSGAGEQFF
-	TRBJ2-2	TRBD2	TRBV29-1	TGCAGCGTCGAAACTAGCGCCGGGGAGCTGTTTTTT	CSVETSAGELFF
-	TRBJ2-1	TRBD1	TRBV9	TGTGCCAGCAGCGTAGGGGACAGTGCGTACCATGAGCAGTTCTTC	CASSVGDSAYHEQFF
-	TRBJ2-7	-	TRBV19	TGTGCCAGTAGTCGACTAGGTACCTACGAGCAGTACTTC	CASSRLGTYEQYF
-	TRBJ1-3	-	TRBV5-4	TGTGCCAGCAGCCGGACGGACAGTCCTGCTGGAAACACCATATATTTT	CASSRTDSPAGNTIYF
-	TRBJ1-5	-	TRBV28	TGTGCCAGCAGTCAGACTCTGGTTGGGACTAGCAATCAGCCCCAGCATTTT	CASSQTLVGTSNQPQHF
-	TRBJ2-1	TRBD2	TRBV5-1	TGCGCCAGCAGCCGGACTAGCGGGAGTAACGACAATGAGCAGTTCTTC	CASSRTSGSNDNEQFF
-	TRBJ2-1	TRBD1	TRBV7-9	TGTGCCAGCAGCTTAGCGACAGGGGGCGCGTACAATGAGCAGTTCTTC	CASSLATGGAYNEQFF
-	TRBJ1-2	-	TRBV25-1	TGTGCCAGCAGTGACCCACTCACAGGGACCTATGGCTACACCTTC	CASSDPLTGTYGYTF
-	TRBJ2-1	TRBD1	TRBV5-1	TGCGCCAGCAGCTTGGCCGGACAGGGGTTGCATGAGCAGTTCTTC	CASSLAGQGLHEQFF
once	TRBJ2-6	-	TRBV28	TGTGCCAGCAGTTTGCCCGGATCGAGGGGGGCCAACGTCCTGACTTTC	CASSLPGSRGANVLTF
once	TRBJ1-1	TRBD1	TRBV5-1	TGCGCCAGCAGCTTGGGTTACTACAGGGGGTTGAACACTGAAGCTTTCTTT	CASSLGYYRGLNTEAFF
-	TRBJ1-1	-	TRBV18	TGTGCCAGCTCACGAACGGGACTTATGAACACTGAAGCTTTCTTT	CASSRTGLMNTEAFF
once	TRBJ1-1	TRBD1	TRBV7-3	TGTGCCAGCAGTTCGACAGGGGTAGACACTGAAGCTTTCTTT	CASSSTGVDTEAFF
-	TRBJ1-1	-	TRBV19	TGTGCCAGCAGCCCCTTGCTGGGGCCCGTGAACACTGAAGCTTTCTTT	CASSPLLGPVNTEAFF
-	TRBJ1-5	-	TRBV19	TGTGCCAGTAGTACAACGACAGTTAGCAATCAGCCCCAGCATTTT	CASSTTTVSNQPQHF
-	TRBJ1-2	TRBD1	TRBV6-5	TGTGCCAGCAGTATCGGACAGGGGAGAGGCTACACCTTC	CASSIGQGRGYTF
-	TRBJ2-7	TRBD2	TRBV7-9	TGTGCCAGCAGCTTTAGCGGGACGGGTAACGAGCAGTACTTC	CASSFSGTGNEQYF
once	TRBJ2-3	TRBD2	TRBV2	TGTGCCAGCAGTGAACTAGCGGGAGGGCGCGCAGATACGCAGTATTTT	CASSELAGGRADTQYF
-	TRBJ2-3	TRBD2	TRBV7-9	TGTGCCAGCAGCCTTGCCCCGCGGGAGGCCACAGATACGCAGTATTTT	CASSLAPREATDTQYF
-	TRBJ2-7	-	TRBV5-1	TGCGCCAGCAGCACCGGGACGGCGGATTACTACGAGCAGTACTTC	CASSTGTADYYEQYF
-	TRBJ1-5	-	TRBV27	TGTGCCAGCAGGGACTTACAGGGACATCAGCCCCAGCATTTT	CASRDLQGHQPQHF
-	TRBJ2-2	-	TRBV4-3	TGCGCCAGCAGCCAAGATAGGTGGGGCACCGGGGAGCTGTTTTTT	CASSQDRWGTGELFF